Sequencing of this T cell receptor beta chain was carried out in a study of T-cell reconstitution after alpha-beta-depleted transplantation in children. Trimming left V 5 bases short and J 7 bases short, with 12 bases between. From germline, CDR1 is SGHTA and CDR2 FQGNSA. The CDR3 totals 14 residues. Molecular barcoding with unique molecular identifiers was used for the TCRbeta library. Using its own MiXCR run on the PCR reads, TCRdb lists one record per CDR3 protein. This sample yields approximately 400,000 distinct CDR3 sequences, of which roughly 11% are seen a single time; roughly 5% belongs to the top ten.

The starting material was PBMCs from the stem cell graft donor, obtained from the stem cell graft. V gene TRBV7-2 combines with J gene TRBJ1-6, with D tentatively TRBD1 (5 bases). This sequence was found in a human donor who donated a stem cell graft to a child with acute myeloid leukemia. The CDR3 spells CASSTRDFNSPLHF. Written as DNA, the CDR3 is TGTGCCAGCAGCACGCGGGACTTCAATTCACCCCTCCACTTT.